This T cell receptor (beta chain) was obtained from a study of graft-versus-host responses after intestinal transplantation. Turning to the study itself: Uniformly, recipients were administered anti-thymocyte globulin induction with subsequent tacrolimus and steroids for two to three years. Study-wide results and limits: Among circulating GvH clones, peak levels were associated with early post-transplant declines in HvG clones.

Data came from immunoSEQ multiplex PCR; TCRdb stores just in-frame clones and leaves some out. The sample records around 100,000 clones, 85% to 95% being singletons. As regards this clone: Its antigen remains unknown.

The length of the CDR3 is 8 residues. Between the trimmed V and J ends, which lost 2 bases and 14 bases, there was a span of 2 bases. This specimen consisted of unstimulated CD8+ T cells sorted from spleen or lymph node cells, obtained before transplant. V gene TRBV23-1 combines with J gene TRBJ2-3; D is ambiguous. TRBV23-1 is sorted into the ORF group, with uncertain function. The receptor comes from a human donor who was the organ donor for an intestinal transplant. The CDR3 is CASSQRYF. The CDR3 DNA sequence: TGCGCCAGCAGTCAACGGTATTTT.